This TCR beta chain derives from a study of cytomegalovirus exposure and HLA in healthy donors. Study results and limitations: Among TCR sequences, most were rare, though some public TCRs appeared in many donors. Later genetic work tied a missense DCLRE1C variant to beta-chain V and J trimming. It has been reported that TCR beta sequences accurately predicted the HLA-A and HLA-B alleles of most subjects. Likely technical artifact: a cluster of highly shared sequence variants.

Germline loops: CDR1 MNHEY, CDR2 SMNVEV (reference sequence). This CDR3 is 14 amino acids long. V lost 3 bases to trimming and J lost 1 base, with 9 bases between them. Notes on this clone: Its antigen remains unknown.

The PCR employed 60 Vbeta primers together with 13 Jbeta primers. Profiled with immunoSEQ multiplex PCR; TCRdb holds only in-frame clones, not every one. The sample includes 200,000 to 250,000 clones, roughly 89% of them seen just once. The chain recombines TRBV27 with TRBJ1-1; perhaps TRBD1 as D (5 bases). Sample: PBMCs. The sequence derives from a woman under 30 in good health and CMV-seronegative. The CDR3 protein is CASSFGRGNTEAFF. The CDR3 region has the DNA TGTGCCAGCAGTTTTGGTAGGGGGAACACTGAAGCTTTCTTT.